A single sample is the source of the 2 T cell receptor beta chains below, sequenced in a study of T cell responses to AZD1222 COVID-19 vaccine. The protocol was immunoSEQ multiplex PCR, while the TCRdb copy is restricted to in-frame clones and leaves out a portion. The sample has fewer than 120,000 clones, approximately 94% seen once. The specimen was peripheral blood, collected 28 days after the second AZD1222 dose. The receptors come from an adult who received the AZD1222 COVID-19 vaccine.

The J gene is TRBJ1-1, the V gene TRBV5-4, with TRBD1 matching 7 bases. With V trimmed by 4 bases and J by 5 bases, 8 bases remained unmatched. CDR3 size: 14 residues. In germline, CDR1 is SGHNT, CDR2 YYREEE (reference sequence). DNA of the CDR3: TGTGCCAGCAGCCCGGGACAGAGGAATACTGAAGCTTTCTTT. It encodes CASSPGQRNTEAFF.

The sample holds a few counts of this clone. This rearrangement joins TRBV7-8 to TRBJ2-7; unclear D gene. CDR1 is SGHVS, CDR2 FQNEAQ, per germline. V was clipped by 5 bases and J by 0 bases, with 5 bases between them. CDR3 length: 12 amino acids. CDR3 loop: CASSLSSYEQYF. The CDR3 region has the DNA TGTGCCAGCAGCCTTAGCTCCTACGAGCAGTACTTC.